This T cell receptor beta chain emerged from a study of graft-versus-host responses after intestinal transplantation. Notes on the study in general: GvH clones surfaced in recipient marrow, some emerging earlier in ileum or blood. Researchers found peak circulating GvH clone levels linked to early post-transplant HvG declines.

Irradiated, violet-dye-labeled stimulators (roughly 200,000) were plated alongside roughly 200,000 CFSE-labeled responders. The germline gives CDR1 SGHRS, CDR2 YFSETQ. The CDR3 consists of 16 residues. After removal of 0 bases from V and 1 base from J, the junction contained 0 bases not matched to a gene. By proportion, this clone is medium-sized. Some clones are missing from TCRdb's copy, which holds only in-frame ones; the method was immunoSEQ multiplex PCR. The sample has 13,000 to 15,000 clones, 25% to 30% seen once. This rearrangement joins TRBV5-1 to TRBJ2-4; 11 bases align to TRBD2. This receptor was taken from a human patient who received an intestinal transplant. The specimen was alloreactive CD4+ T cells from a mixed lymphocyte reaction culture, collected before intestinal transplant. Subset reported: CFSE-low proliferating T cells sorted from approximately six-day pre-transplant mixed lymphocyte reaction (GvH or HvG direction). The DNA for the CDR3 is TGCGCCAGCAGCTTGGGGACTAGCGGGGCCAAAAACATTCAGTACTTC. Its translation is CASSLGTSGAKNIQYF.